The subject of this entry is one TCR beta chain. Its specific antigen is unknown. Qualities for individual bases were not recorded, and no much larger clone is one base off. The CDR3 starts with the cysteine, ends with the phenylalanine, and has 18 residues. Here the CDR3 DNA is all that survives: 54 bases in frame from base 1. The germline V gene supplies CDR1 SGHRS and CDR2 YFSETQ. V lost 3 bases and J lost 2 bases, and the count of bases not matched to a germline gene is 12. The library came from the immunoSEQ multiplex PCR assay. TCRdb holds this immuneACCESS table with in-frame rearrangements only. Some clones are missing; in checked studies, unresolved V genes explain under half, and the rest has no known cause. This sample is represented by about 68,000 clones; nearly 98% of them were singletons. The ten largest clones take up around 0.3% of the sample. This sample was included in a study of technical replicates of blood from several donors (dated 2017 in TCRdb).

The sample taken for sequencing was T cells isolated from PBMCs. The chain couples TRBV5-1 to TRBJ2-5, and TRBD1 aligns with 11 junction nucleotides. This clonotype was obtained from a human donor in good health. DNA sequence: TGCGCCAGCAGCTCCAGACCCCCGGGACAGGGGGTTCAAGAGACCCAGTACTTC. Translated, it gives CASSSRPPGQGVQETQYF.